The next 32 T cell receptor beta chains were all read from a single sample in a study of STAT5B mutations in CD4+ large granular lymphocyte leukemia. Sequenced by immunoSEQ multiplex PCR; TCRdb stores in-frame clones only, minus some. Counted here are approximately 30,000 clones, approximately 82% occurring once; the ten biggest clones make up about 6.6%. The sequencing sample was made of CD4+ T cells from blood buffy coats. The origin of the receptors is a human donor in good health.

The genes are TRBV5-6 and TRBJ2-3, with D perhaps TRBD2 (6 bases). Germline values: CDR1 SGHDT, CDR2 YYEEEE. The CDR3 is 16 residues long. The V end lost 5 bases, the J end lost 0 bases, and 16 bases lay between the germline ends. In nucleotides, the CDR3 is TGTGCCAGCAGTCAGGCGGGCGCGGGGAGCACAGATACGCAGTATTTT. It translates to CASSQAGAGSTDTQYF. The variable domain in full, completed from reference TRBV5-6 and TRBJ2-3, reads DAGVTQSPTHLIKTRGQQVTLRCSPKSGHDTVSWYQQALGQGPQFIFQYYEEEERQRGNFPDRFSGHQFPNYSSELNVNALLLGDSALYLCASSQAGAGSTDTQYFGPGTRLTVL.

The V gene is TRBV2, the J gene TRBJ1-3; no clear D gene. Looked up from germline, CDR1 is SNHLY and CDR2 is FYNNEI. V was pared by 6 bases and J by 0 bases, with 15 bases between. This CDR3 has 16 amino acids. CDR3 amino acids: CASRELRHNSGNTIYF. The DNA of the CDR3 is TGTGCCAGCAGAGAATTGCGACACAACTCTGGAAACACCATATATTTT. The whole variable domain, remainder taken from reference TRBV2 and TRBJ1-3, is EPEVTQTPSHQVTQMGQEVILRCVPISNHLYFYWYRQILGQKVEFLVSFYNNEISEKSEIFDDQFSVERPDGSNFTLKIRSTKLEDSAMYFCASRELRHNSGNTIYFGEGSWLTVV.

The chain has TRBV7-2 and TRBJ2-3; a possible D gene is TRBD1 (6 bases). The CDR3 loop spans 15 amino acids. Per the germline V gene, CDR1 is SGHTA and CDR2 is FQGNSA. V lost 3 bases to trimming and J lost 2 bases, with 12 bases between them. The CDR3 loop reads CASSFRTASTDTQYF. In DNA, the CDR3 is TGTGCCAGCAGCTTTCGGACAGCCTCCACAGATACGCAGTATTTT.

This clone was picked up a small number of times. V is TRBV29-1 and J is TRBJ1-1; TRBD1 matches 7 bases. This CDR3 region has 15 residues. CDR1 and CDR2 (germline): SQVTM, ANQGSEA. Trimming cost V 5 bases and J 2 bases; bases outside gene matches: 11. The CDR3 region is CSVRLAGGGNTEAFF. The CDR3 DNA is TGCAGCGTTCGGTTGGCAGGGGGTGGAAACACTGAAGCTTTCTTT.

The chain links TRBV7-6 to TRBJ1-1; the D gene is possibly TRBD1 (5 bases). Germline CDR1 and CDR2: SGHVS and FNYEAQ. The CDR3 sequence is 13 residues long. The V end was cut by 5 bases, the J end by 1 base, with 8 bases between. The CDR3 DNA reads as TGTGCCAGCAGCCAACAGGAGAACACTGAAGCTTTCTTT. Its protein is CASSQQENTEAFF.

This sequence joins TRBV27 and TRBJ2-3; perhaps TRBD2 as D (5 bases). The V gene's germline CDR1 is MNHEY and CDR2 SMNVEV (reference sequence). The length of the CDR3 is 14 residues. With 0 bases removed from V and 5 bases from J, the gap between germline ends came to 9 bases. CDR3 DNA sequence: TGTGCCAGCAGTTTATCGAGGGTTCAAGATACGCAGTATTTT. It yields the protein CASSLSRVQDTQYF.

The chain joins TRBV7-9 to TRBJ1-5; no clear D. The CDR3 totals 15 residues. CDR1 is SEHNR, CDR2 FQNEAQ, per germline (reference sequence). Trimming pared 4 bases from V and 2 bases from J, leaving 12 bases between. CDR3 nucleotides: TGTGCCAGCAGCTCAGCGGGTTGGGGCAATCAGCCCCAGCATTTT. This encodes CASSSAGWGNQPQHF.

The chain uses TRBV5-1 and TRBJ2-1, with TRBD2 identical over 12 bases. The CDR3 is made up of 17 amino acids. CDR1 is SGHRS and CDR2 is YFSETQ in the germline V gene. Trimming cost V 0 bases and J 7 bases; bases outside gene matches: 8. CDR3 DNA sequence: TGCGCCAGCAGCTTGGGGGGCGGACTAGCGGGACTAAATGAGCAGTTCTTC. This codes for CASSLGGGLAGLNEQFF.

The chain couples TRBV7-9 to TRBJ1-4; maybe TRBD1 (5 bases). The CDR3 has 15 residues. In germline, CDR1 is SEHNR, CDR2 FQNEAQ (reference sequence). V was shortened by 0 bases and J by 7 bases, with 12 bases between the two germline ends. CDR3 sequence reads: CASSLAQGMSEKLFF. The CDR3 DNA sequence: TGTGCCAGCAGCTTAGCCCAGGGAATGAGTGAAAAACTGTTTTTT.

The chain uses TRBV2 and TRBJ1-2, with D maybe TRBD1 (6 bases). The CDR3 has 13 residues. Trimming took off 6 bases at V and 7 bases at J, with 15 bases between the two ends. CDR1 is SNHLY and CDR2 is FYNNEI in the germline V gene. CDR3 amino acids: CASRDDRIIGYTF. As DNA, the CDR3 is TGTGCCAGCAGGGATGACAGGATTATTGGCTACACCTTC. Full variable domain (rest looked up from reference TRBV2 and TRBJ1-2): EPEVTQTPSHQVTQMGQEVILRCVPISNHLYFYWYRQILGQKVEFLVSFYNNEISEKSEIFDDQFSVERPDGSNFTLKIRSTKLEDSAMYFCASRDDRIIGYTFGSGTRLTVV.

The rearrangement joins TRBV15 to TRBJ1-5; D is perhaps TRBD1 (6 bases). The V and J ends lost 5 bases and 7 bases respectively, with 18 bases between them. CDR1 LNHNV and CDR2 YYDKDF come from the germline V gene (reference sequence). The CDR3 sequence is 15 residues long. DNA for the CDR3: TGTGCCACCAGCCTAGTACAGGGTCGGGGCCAGCCCCAGCATTTT. This gives the protein CATSLVQGRGQPQHF.

The gene calls are TRBV19 and TRBJ2-5; the match to TRBD2 covers 10 bases. Losses at the gene ends were 1 base for V and 1 base for J; bases not matched to a gene: 12. Germline assignment: CDR1 LNHDA and CDR2 SQIVND (reference sequence). CDR3 length equals 19 residues. In nucleotides, the CDR3 is TGTGCCAGTAGTATAGTCCGTGGCAGGACTAGCGGTATCCAAGAGACCCAGTACTTC. This codes for CASSIVRGRTSGIQETQYF.

The J gene is TRBJ2-4, the V gene TRBV5-6; no clear D gene. V gave up 5 bases and J gave up 7 bases, with 22 bases separating them. The CDR3 totals 16 residues. Germline values: CDR1 SGHDT, CDR2 YYEEEE. In nucleotides, the CDR3 is TGTGCCAGCAGTGCTTTAGGTTCCTCCGGCAGGAACATTCAGTACTTC. Its protein is CASSALGSSGRNIQYF. The full variable domain, rest sourced from reference TRBV5-6 and TRBJ2-4, is DAGVTQSPTHLIKTRGQQVTLRCSPKSGHDTVSWYQQALGQGPQFIFQYYEEEERQRGNFPDRFSGHQFPNYSSELNVNALLLGDSALYLCASSALGSSGRNIQYFGAGTRLSVL.

This clone appeared a single time. J is TRBJ2-1 and V is TRBV5-4, with 7 nucleotides matching TRBD2. Germline V gene data show CDR1 as SGHNT and CDR2 as YYREEE (reference sequence). J gave up 0 bases and V 5 bases, and 5 bases lay outside the gene matches. CDR3 length: 15 residues. CDR3 amino acids: CASSTTSNSYNEQFF. CDR3 sequence (DNA): TGTGCCAGCAGTACGACTAGCAACTCCTACAATGAGCAGTTCTTC.

In DNA form, the CDR3 reads TGCGCCAGCAGCTTGCCAACTAGCGGGAACAATGAGCAGTTCTTC. This gives the protein CASSLPTSGNNEQFF. The chain employs TRBV5-1 and TRBJ2-1, with 10 bases matching TRBD2. Germline assignment: CDR1 SGHRS and CDR2 YFSETQ. V dropped 1 base and J dropped 5; count of bases not matched to a gene: 3. The CDR3 runs 15 residues. Together with reference TRBV5-1 and TRBJ2-1, the CDR3 gives the full variable domain: KAGVTQTPRYLIKTRGQQVTLSCSPISGHRSVSWYQQTPGQGLQFLFEYFSETQRNKGNFPGRFSGRQFSNSRSEMNVSTLELGDSALYLCASSLPTSGNNEQFFGPGTRLTVL.

The rearrangement links TRBV11-1 to TRBJ1-6; perhaps TRBD1 as D (6 bases). V was shortened by 3 bases and J by 5 bases, with 11 bases between the two germline ends. The germline gives CDR1 SGHAT, CDR2 FQDESV (reference sequence). The CDR3 totals 15 residues. CDR3 nucleotides: TGTGCCAGCAGCTTCGCGGACAGCAATAATTCACCCCTCCACTTT. This codes for CASSFADSNNSPLHF.

The chain links TRBV5-4 to TRBJ1-3; D gene ambiguous. The germline gives CDR1 SGHNT, CDR2 YYREEE (reference sequence). The CDR3 is 15 residues long. With 3 bases removed from V and 4 bases from J, the gap between germline ends came to 14 bases. The CDR3 sequence: CASSSGLTGGNTIYF. In DNA, the CDR3 is TGTGCCAGCAGCTCGGGGTTGACGGGGGGAAACACCATATATTTT.

This clone has only a few counts. CDR3 in amino acids: CASMRANEQFF. CDR3 bases: TGTGCCAGCATGCGGGCGAATGAGCAGTTCTTC. This chain uses TRBV6-6 with TRBJ2-1, with a tentative D call TRBD2 (5 bases). The CDR3 spans 11 residues. The V and J ends lost 7 bases and 7 bases respectively, with 8 bases between them. Germline V gene sequence: CDR1 MNHNY, CDR2 SVGAGI (reference sequence).

V and J are TRBV7-9 and TRBJ2-1, with unresolved D. CDR1 and CDR2 (germline): SEHNR, FQNEAQ (reference sequence). Trimming left V 1 base short and J 9 bases short, with 7 bases between. The CDR3 has 12 residues. CDR3 in amino acids: CASSLGVGEQFF. The CDR3, as DNA: TGTGCCAGCAGCTTAGGAGTGGGTGAGCAGTTCTTC.

This clone came up once. The CDR3 region has the DNA TGCAGCGTTGGGTCTCGTGGGACCCTTAATGAAAAACTGTTTTTT. Residues: CSVGSRGTLNEKLFF. The chain is built from TRBV29-1 and TRBJ1-4; possibly TRBD1 for D (5 bases). V lost 4 bases and J 4 bases, leaving 16 bases between the germline ends. Germline-derived CDR1 and CDR2 are SQVTM and ANQGSEA. The CDR3 loop spans 15 amino acids.

V usage is TRBV5-1 and J usage is TRBJ2-2; D ambiguous. This CDR3 is built from 14 residues. Germline V lookup: CDR1 SGHRS, CDR2 YFSETQ. V lost 0 bases, J lost 3 bases, and 6 bases lay in between. CDR3 nucleotide sequence: TGCGCCAGCAGCTTGGCCGGAGACACCGGGGAGCTGTTTTTT. Protein: CASSLAGDTGELFF.

V and J are TRBV5-6 and TRBJ2-3; 8 bases match TRBD2. Looked up from germline, CDR1 is SGHDT and CDR2 is YYEEEE. The J segment lost 2 bases and the V segment lost 1 base, leaving 6 bases of the junction unmatched. CDR3 length equals 16 residues. The CDR3 protein is CASSLFTGGNTDTQYF. Here the CDR3 DNA reads TGTGCCAGCAGCTTGTTTACGGGGGGGAACACAGATACGCAGTATTTT.

The chain is built from TRBV4-1 and TRBJ2-4; tentative D call: TRBD2 (7 bases). Germline values: CDR1 MGHRA, CDR2 YSYEKL. V dropped 0 bases and J dropped 7 bases, with 25 bases sitting between them. This CDR3 is 19 amino acids long. CDR3 DNA sequence: TGCGCCAGCAGCCAAGAAGGGGGGACTACTCTGCCCGGGGGGAACATTCAGTACTTC. This translates into CASSQEGGTTLPGGNIQYF.

The chain uses TRBV7-9 and TRBJ2-7; no clear D gene. The CDR3 totals 14 residues. With 1 base removed from V and 6 bases from J, the gap between germline ends came to 13 bases. Germline CDR1 SEHNR, CDR2 FQNEAQ (reference sequence). In nucleotides, the CDR3 is TGTGCCAGCAGCTTAGAAGTCAGCGTGCGCGAGCAGTACTTC. Its protein product is CASSLEVSVREQYF. Full variable domain (outside the CDR3, taken from reference TRBV7-9 and TRBJ2-7): DTGVSQNPRHKITKRGQNVTFRCDPISEHNRLYWYRQTLGQGPEFLTYFQNEAQLEKSRLLSDRFSAERPKGSFSTLEIQRTEQGDSAMYLCASSLEVSVREQYFGPGTRLTVT.

Turning to this clone: Other DNA sequences in the sample encode the same CDR3. The rearrangement uses TRBV5-4 and TRBJ2-5, with 13 bases lining up with TRBD2. V shed 0 bases and J 5 bases; nucleotides not matched to a gene: 4. Germline CDR1 and CDR2: SGHNT and YYREEE (reference sequence). The CDR3 is 16 residues long. The CDR3 DNA sequence: TGTGCCAGCAGCTTGGGACTAGCGGGGGGTCGGGAGACCCAGTACTTC. Protein sequence: CASSLGLAGGRETQYF.

The chain uses TRBV2 and TRBJ2-5; a possible D gene is TRBD2 (5 bases). Germline V gives CDR1 SNHLY, CDR2 FYNNEI. This CDR3 is built from 13 residues. V was trimmed by 7 bases and J by 5 bases, leaving 14 bases between them. The CDR3: CASTRTGGETQYF. In DNA, the CDR3 is TGTGCCAGCACCCGAACCGGCGGGGAGACCCAGTACTTC.

The rearrangement uses TRBV6-6 and TRBJ2-7; 9 nucleotides line up with TRBD1. The CDR3 runs 15 residues. V was pared by 4 bases and J by 3 bases, with 7 bases of the junction left unmatched. The germline gives CDR1 MNHNY, CDR2 SVGAGI (reference sequence). In DNA, the CDR3 is TGTGCCAGCAGTTGGGACAGGGAGGTGGACTACGAGCAGTACTTC. Encoded protein: CASSWDREVDYEQYF.

The rearrangement joins TRBV19 to TRBJ2-5; D not resolved. Germline values: CDR1 LNHDA, CDR2 SQIVND (reference sequence). This CDR3 comprises 14 residues. V gave up 0 bases and J gave up 4 bases, with 9 bases separating them. CDR3 coding DNA: TGTGCCAGTAGTATAGACGGCCAGCGAGAGACCCAGTACTTC. Translating it yields CASSIDGQRETQYF.

This clone has a single count. The rearrangement joins TRBV4-3 to TRBJ2-4; tentative D call: TRBD1 (6 bases). CDR1 and CDR2 (germline): LGHNA, YSLEER. This CDR3 is 20 amino acids long. Trimming took 0 bases from V and 1 from J, leaving 22 bases between them. For the CDR3, the DNA is TGCGCCAGCAGCCAAGATCGGGGCGCAGGGGTGGGTTTGGCCAAAAACATTCAGTACTTC. It yields the protein CASSQDRGAGVGLAKNIQYF.

V is TRBV5-1 and J is TRBJ2-7; TRBD1 matches 9 bases. CDR3 length: 15 residues. V lost 8 bases, J lost 7 bases, and 16 bases stayed unmatched. Germline V gene sequence: CDR1 SGHRS, CDR2 YFSETQ. Written as DNA, the CDR3 is TGCGCCAGTAAACCTGTGACAGGGGGATTGGGGGAGCAGTACTTC. Its protein product is CASKPVTGGLGEQYF.

As DNA, the CDR3 is TGCAGCGTTGAAGGGACGCCGAACACTGAAGCTTTCTTT. Protein: CSVEGTPNTEAFF. V is TRBV29-1 and J is TRBJ1-1; unclear D gene. CDR3 size: 13 residues. In germline, CDR1 is SQVTM, CDR2 ANQGSEA. V gave up 1 base and J gave up 1 base, with 7 bases separating them. Full variable domain (rest looked up from reference TRBV29-1 and TRBJ1-1): SAVISQKPSRDICQRGTSLTIQCQVDSQVTMMFWYRQQPGQSLTLIATANQGSEATYESGFVIDKFPISRPNLTFSTLTVSNMSPEDSSIYLCSVEGTPNTEAFFGQGTRLTVV.

J is TRBJ1-1 and V is TRBV6-1; 7 bases match TRBD1. Germline assignment: CDR1 MNHNS and CDR2 SASEGT. The CDR3 covers 19 residues. V gave up 4 bases and J gave up 0 bases; unmatched junction bases: 17. The CDR3 DNA reads as TGTGCCAGCAGTGGAGGGATACAGGGGACATGGCCATTGAACACTGAAGCTTTCTTT. Its translation is CASSGGIQGTWPLNTEAFF.